This T cell receptor (beta chain) was retrieved from a study of OX40 agonist ivuxolimab in advanced cancers. Across the whole study: Aged about 20 to 80 with a mean of about 63 years, they were under 85% male. Eligibility admitted prior anti-PD-1, anti-PD-L1 or anti-CTLA-4 therapy; roughly 39% had some.

Concerning this clone itself: Its antigen is unidentified.

CDR3 length: 13 amino acids. The germline V and J ends were trimmed by 2 bases and 3 bases, with 7 bases remaining between them. Germline CDR1 is ENHRY and CDR2 is SYGVKD. Profiling relied on immunoSEQ multiplex PCR, and the TCRdb table lists in-frame clones only, not all of them. Altogether 40,000 to 55,000 clones are present, roughly 84% being singletons, with the ten largest covering roughly 23%. Study-level results: Fewer expanded clones were found on average in CD4+ than in CD8+ T cells.

The source is an adult with an advanced solid tumor such as melanoma, head and neck, liver or kidney cancer. The specimen was CD4+ or CD8+ T cells sorted from blood, collected in a trial of the OX40 agonist ivuxolimab. The chain couples TRBV10-3 to TRBJ2-5, with D tentatively TRBD1 (5 bases). The CDR3 DNA sequence: TGTGCCATCAGTGAGACAGGAAAAGAGACCCAGTACTTC. Amino acids: CAISETGKETQYF.